The rows below give T cell receptor beta chains drawn from one sample of a study of control samples from healthy donors and cancer patients. Sequenced by immunoSEQ multiplex PCR; TCRdb stores in-frame clones only, minus some. This sample yields tens of thousands of clones, of which roughly 90% are seen a single time; 5.5% belongs to the top ten. Source material: blood. Source of these receptors: a man aged 50-59 years in good health. CDR3s include the opening cysteine and the closing phenylalanine or tryptophan. Fields, in order: clone size, J gene, V gene, D gene, CDR3 protein, CDR3 DNA. The D gene is left open where the match is weak. The size field is filled for only some rows; it gives once, few, many or a size class.

clone size: NA; J gene: TRBJ1-5; V gene: TRBV12-3/TRBV12-4; D gene: NA; CDR3 protein: CASSPGVNQPQHF; CDR3 DNA: TGTGCCAGCAGTCCCGGGGTCAATCAGCCCCAGCATTTT
clone size: NA; J gene: TRBJ2-1; V gene: TRBV5-5; D gene: NA; CDR3 protein: CASSLQGQKTMEQFF; CDR3 DNA: TGTGCCAGCAGCTTACAGGGTCAGAAGACGATGGAGCAGTTCTTC
clone size: NA; J gene: TRBJ2-5; V gene: TRBV18; D gene: TRBD2; CDR3 protein: CASSPLAGTQETQYF; CDR3 DNA: TGTGCCAGCTCACCTTTAGCGGGGACCCAAGAGACCCAGTACTTC
clone size: NA; J gene: TRBJ2-1; V gene: TRBV6-1; D gene: NA; CDR3 protein: CASSEAGIQLNEQFF; CDR3 DNA: TGTGCCAGCAGTGAGGCCGGAATCCAACTCAATGAGCAGTTCTTC
clone size: NA; J gene: TRBJ1-5; V gene: TRBV6-2/TRBV6-3; D gene: TRBD1; CDR3 protein: CASSYGDRGGNQPQHF; CDR3 DNA: TGTGCCAGCAGTTACGGCGACAGGGGAGGCAATCAGCCCCAGCATTTT
clone size: NA; J gene: TRBJ2-7; V gene: TRBV30; D gene: TRBD1; CDR3 protein: CAGGTGDEQYF; CDR3 DNA: TGTGCTGGGGGGACAGGGGACGAGCAGTACTTC
clone size: NA; J gene: TRBJ2-5; V gene: TRBV7-9; D gene: NA; CDR3 protein: CASSLEVGETQYF; CDR3 DNA: TGTGCCAGCAGCTTAGAAGTAGGAGAGACCCAGTACTTC
clone size: NA; J gene: TRBJ1-1; V gene: TRBV30; D gene: NA; CDR3 protein: CAWSRGGNTEAFF; CDR3 DNA: TGTGCCTGGAGCCGGGGAGGTAACACTGAAGCTTTCTTT
clone size: few; J gene: TRBJ2-5; V gene: TRBV6-1; D gene: NA; CDR3 protein: CASSEARYQGTQYF; CDR3 DNA: TGTGCCAGCAGTGAAGCGAGGTACCAGGGGACCCAGTACTTC
clone size: NA; J gene: TRBJ2-3; V gene: TRBV5-1; D gene: TRBD1; CDR3 protein: CASSSDRWGTDTQYF; CDR3 DNA: TGCGCCAGCAGTTCGGACAGGTGGGGCACAGATACGCAGTATTTT
clone size: NA; J gene: TRBJ1-1; V gene: TRBV7-9; D gene: TRBD1; CDR3 protein: CASSLGGQGVGGNTEAFF; CDR3 DNA: TGTGCCAGCAGCTTAGGGGGACAGGGGGTCGGAGGTAACACTGAAGCTTTCTTT
clone size: NA; J gene: TRBJ1-6; V gene: TRBV5-6; D gene: NA; CDR3 protein: CASHSLLGQYPLHF; CDR3 DNA: TGTGCCAGCCACTCCCTCTTGGGGCAGTATCCCCTCCACTTT
clone size: NA; J gene: TRBJ2-1; V gene: TRBV18; D gene: TRBD1; CDR3 protein: CASSPTGTGGNEQFF; CDR3 DNA: TGTGCCAGCTCACCCACCGGGACAGGGGGCAATGAGCAGTTCTTC
clone size: NA; J gene: TRBJ2-3; V gene: TRBV5-4; D gene: NA; CDR3 protein: CASSLGRGDTDTQYF; CDR3 DNA: TGTGCCAGCAGCTTGGGACGAGGGGATACAGATACGCAGTATTTT
clone size: NA; J gene: TRBJ2-7; V gene: TRBV29-1; D gene: NA; CDR3 protein: CSVSGRSYEQYF; CDR3 DNA: TGCAGCGTTTCAGGGAGGTCCTACGAGCAGTACTTC
clone size: NA; J gene: TRBJ1-5; V gene: TRBV27; D gene: TRBD1; CDR3 protein: CASSFRTGGGQPQHF; CDR3 DNA: TGTGCCAGCAGTTTCCGAACAGGGGGCGGTCAGCCCCAGCATTTT